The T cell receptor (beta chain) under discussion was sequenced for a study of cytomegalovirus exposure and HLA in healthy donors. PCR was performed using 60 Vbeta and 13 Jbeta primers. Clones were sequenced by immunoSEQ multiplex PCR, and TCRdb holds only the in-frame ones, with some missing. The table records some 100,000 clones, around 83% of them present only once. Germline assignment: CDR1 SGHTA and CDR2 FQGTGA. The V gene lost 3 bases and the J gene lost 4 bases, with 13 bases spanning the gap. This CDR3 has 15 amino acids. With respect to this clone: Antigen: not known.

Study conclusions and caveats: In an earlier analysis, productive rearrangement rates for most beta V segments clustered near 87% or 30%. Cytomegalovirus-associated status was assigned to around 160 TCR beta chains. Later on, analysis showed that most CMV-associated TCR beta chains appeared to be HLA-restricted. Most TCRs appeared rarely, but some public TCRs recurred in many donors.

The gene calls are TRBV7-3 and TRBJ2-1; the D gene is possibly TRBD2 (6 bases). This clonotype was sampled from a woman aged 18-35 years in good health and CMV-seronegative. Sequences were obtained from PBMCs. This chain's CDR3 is CASSFGASVYNEQFF. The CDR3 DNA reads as TGTGCCAGCAGCTTTGGGGCTAGCGTGTACAATGAGCAGTTCTTC.